The 23 T cell receptor beta chains given below trace back to one sample, sequenced in a study of T cell responses to AZD1222 COVID-19 vaccine. Clones were read by immunoSEQ multiplex PCR, and TCRdb kept only the in-frame ones, dropping some. This repertoire shows under 150,000 clones, almost 90% found once; its top ten account for over 8.5%. This sample comprised peripheral blood, obtained on day 0 of AZD1222 vaccination. These receptors all come from an adult in good health.

The chain has TRBV7-2 and TRBJ2-1, with 8 bases identical to TRBD2. Germline V lookup: CDR1 SGHTA, CDR2 FQGNSA. This CDR3 region has 15 residues. V trimming: 5 bases; J trimming: 7 bases; junction bases outside the gene matches: 10. The CDR3 loop is CASSLGASGFNEQFF. CDR3 sequence (DNA): TGTGCCAGCAGCCTGGGAGCTAGCGGGTTTAATGAGCAGTTCTTC.

J is TRBJ2-7 and V is TRBV6-2 or TRBV6-3; 9 bases map to TRBD1. Looked up from germline, CDR1 is MNHEY and CDR2 is SVGEGT. The junction had 10 bases not matched to a gene; V was cut back by 4 bases and J by 6 bases. This CDR3 has 15 amino acids. CDR3 sequence (DNA): TGTGCCAGCAGTTCGTCGGACAGGGGATCGGGCGAGCAGTACTTC. Amino acid sequence: CASSSSDRGSGEQYF.

J is TRBJ1-5 and V is TRBV6-1; D remains ambiguous. Between the trimmed V and J ends, which lost 0 bases and 5 bases, there was a span of 14 bases. From germline, CDR1 is MNHNS and CDR2 SASEGT. The CDR3 is 16 amino acids. CDR3 region: CASSEAGPQRDQPQHF. As DNA, the CDR3 is TGTGCCAGCAGTGAAGCGGGCCCACAGAGAGATCAGCCCCAGCATTTT.

The gene calls are TRBV6-1 and TRBJ1-1; possibly TRBD1 for D (5 bases). Germline CDR1 MNHNS, CDR2 SASEGT. This CDR3 is built from 13 residues. V dropped 1 base and J dropped 5 bases, with 8 bases sitting between them. The CDR3 spells CASSEVEGTEAFF. CDR3 nucleotide sequence: TGTGCCAGCAGTGAAGTGGAGGGGACTGAAGCTTTCTTT.

This clone was found a few times. This chain links TRBV19 with TRBJ1-2; a possible D gene is TRBD1 (5 bases). CDR1 is LNHDA and CDR2 is SQIVND in the germline V gene (reference sequence). There are 12 residues in the CDR3. V lost 6 bases to trimming and J lost 6 bases, with 11 bases between them. CDR3 residues: CASRQGWDGYTF. CDR3 in DNA: TGTGCCAGTAGGCAGGGCTGGGATGGCTACACCTTC.

The chain uses TRBV6-5 and TRBJ2-2; 7 bases map to TRBD2. This CDR3 spans 15 amino acids. Germline V CDR1 and CDR2: MNHEY, SVGAGI. V trimming: 11 bases; J trimming: 1 base; junction bases outside the gene matches: 10. The CDR3 spells CAARAGPVNTGELFF. CDR3 sequence (DNA): TGTGCCGCCCGAGCGGGGCCCGTGAACACCGGGGAGCTGTTTTTT.

V and J are TRBV29-1 and TRBJ1-1, with 11 bases aligning to TRBD1. Germline V gene data show CDR1 as SQVTM and CDR2 as ANQGSEA. The CDR3 has 17 residues. The CDR3, as DNA: TGCAGTATTTTAGCCCCCGGGGACAGGGGGTATAACACTGAAGCTTTCTTT. The encoded protein is CSILAPGDRGYNTEAFF. Full variable domain (remainder filled in from reference TRBV29-1 and TRBJ1-1): SAVISQKPSRDICQRGTSLTIQCQVDSQVTMMFWYRQQPGQSLTLIATANQGSEATYESGFVIDKFPISRPNLTFSTLTVSNMSPEDSSIYLCSILAPGDRGYNTEAFFGQGTRLTVV.

The rearrangement uses TRBV5-1 and TRBJ1-2; the D gene is possibly TRBD1 (5 bases). V lost 5 bases to trimming and J lost 6 bases, with 17 bases between them. This CDR3 contains 14 residues. The germline gives CDR1 SGHRS, CDR2 YFSETQ. For the CDR3, the DNA is TGCGCCAGCAGTCAAGGGGCAGGGATAGATGGCTACACCTTC. It encodes CASSQGAGIDGYTF.

The chain carries TRBV2 and TRBJ2-5, with a weak D call TRBD2 (5 bases). CDR1 is SNHLY, CDR2 FYNNEI, per germline. The CDR3 is 13 residues long. The germline V and J ends were trimmed by 3 bases and 4 bases, with 9 bases remaining between them. CDR3 region: CASSDLAGETQYF. CDR3 DNA sequence: TGTGCCAGCAGTGATCTAGCAGGAGAGACCCAGTACTTC. Full variable domain (remainder filled in from reference TRBV2 and TRBJ2-5): EPEVTQTPSHQVTQMGQEVILRCVPISNHLYFYWYRQILGQKVEFLVSFYNNEISEKSEIFDDQFSVERPDGSNFTLKIRSTKLEDSAMYFCASSDLAGETQYFGPGTRLLVL.

On this clone itself: Without the conserved terminal phenylalanine or tryptophan, this CDR3 likely stems from a read error. Because the CDR3's place on the DNA is in doubt, the DNA is left out and the CDR3 is given as listed by TCRdb. The chain joins TRBV5-4 to TRBJ1-3; the table names TRBD1, a call not compared with the DNA. Per the germline V gene, CDR1 is SGHNT and CDR2 is YYREEE (reference sequence). With termini counted, the CDR3 has 12 amino acids. The CDR3 is CASSLLLTGPLL.

The rearrangement joins TRBV5-1 to TRBJ1-1; perhaps TRBD1 as D (5 bases). This CDR3 is 15 amino acids long. Per the germline V gene, CDR1 is SGHRS and CDR2 is YFSETQ. V dropped 4 bases and J dropped 0 bases, with 13 bases sitting between them. The chain's CDR3 is CASSPSPGLNTEAFF. The CDR3 DNA reads TGCGCCAGCAGCCCGAGTCCAGGGCTGAACACTGAAGCTTTCTTT.

This clone was found once. The V gene is TRBV7-2, the J gene TRBJ1-1; D perhaps matches TRBD1 (6 bases). From germline, CDR1 is SGHTA and CDR2 FQGNSA. Trimming took 4 bases from V and 7 from J, leaving 10 bases between them. The CDR3 totals 12 residues. As DNA, the CDR3 is TGTGCCAGCAGCTCGACAGGAGTTGAAGCTTTCTTT. This translates into CASSSTGVEAFF.

The rearrangement joins TRBV18 to TRBJ2-1, with no clear D. This CDR3 has 11 residues. The germline V gene encodes CDR1 KGHSH and CDR2 LQKENI. The germline V and J ends were trimmed by 5 bases and 9 bases, with 8 bases remaining between them. CDR3 protein: CASSAPPEQFF. The CDR3 nucleotides are TGTGCCAGCTCAGCCCCCCCTGAGCAGTTCTTC.

This chain links TRBV7-2 with TRBJ1-2; 8 nucleotides match TRBD1. The CDR3 runs to 15 residues. Looked up from germline, CDR1 is SGHTA and CDR2 is FQGNSA. Trimming at V came to 5 bases and at J to 6 bases, leaving 11 bases not matched to a gene. In DNA, the CDR3 is TGTGCCAGCAGCCCGAGACAGGGGCGCGGGAATGGCTACACCTTC. Translation gives CASSPRQGRGNGYTF.

The V and J genes are TRBV7-9 and TRBJ1-2, with 10 positions matching TRBD1. This CDR3 region has 13 residues. After removal of 6 bases from V and 6 bases from J, the junction contained 4 bases not matched to a gene. Looked up from germline, CDR1 is SEHNR and CDR2 is FQNEAQ (reference sequence). CDR3 DNA sequence: TGTGCCAGCAGTACGACAGGGGGCGATGGCTACACCTTC. This encodes CASSTTGGDGYTF.

Here the CDR3 DNA reads TGTGCCAGCAGCCCGGGACTAAGGCCCAATGAGCAGTTCTTC. Translating it yields CASSPGLRPNEQFF. The V call is TRBV7-3, the J call TRBJ2-1, with 7 bases fitting TRBD2. This CDR3 contains 14 residues. Losses at the gene ends were 5 bases for V and 6 bases for J; bases not matched to a gene: 7. Germline loops: CDR1 SGHTA, CDR2 FQGTGA.

This clone has a handful of counts. The gene calls are TRBV27 and TRBJ2-7; D remains unclear. Trimming pared 1 base from V and 3 bases from J, leaving 10 bases between. Per germline, CDR1 MNHEY and CDR2 SMNVEV (reference sequence). The CDR3 runs to 14 residues. The CDR3 sequence is CASSLFTGSYEQYF. In DNA form, the CDR3 reads TGTGCCAGCAGTTTATTCACGGGTAGCTACGAGCAGTACTTC.

This CDR3 reads CASSSFGTGPTEAFF. The CDR3 nucleotides are TGTGCCAGTAGTTCCTTCGGGACAGGGCCCACTGAAGCTTTCTTT. J is TRBJ1-1 and V is TRBV19; 9 nucleotides match TRBD1. J gave up 4 bases and V 5 bases, and 8 bases lay outside the gene matches. CDR3 length: 15 amino acids. Germline V lookup: CDR1 LNHDA, CDR2 SQIVND (reference sequence).

The chain recombines TRBV7-2 with TRBJ1-1; possible D gene TRBD1, 5 bases. Germline loops: CDR1 SGHTA, CDR2 FQGNSA. The CDR3 spans 15 residues. Trimming left V 4 bases short and J 1 base short, with 13 bases between. Here the CDR3 reads CASSSEGLQNTEAFF. Written as DNA, the CDR3 is TGTGCCAGCAGCTCAGAGGGACTCCAGAACACTGAAGCTTTCTTT.

The V and J genes are TRBV29-1 and TRBJ1-3; possible D gene TRBD1, 6 bases. From germline, CDR1 is SQVTM and CDR2 ANQGSEA. Trimming took off 4 bases at V and 6 bases at J, with 13 bases between the two ends. CDR3 length equals 13 residues. This CDR3 is CSVGRGRENTIYF. The DNA of the CDR3 is TGCAGCGTTGGCAGGGGCAGAGAAAACACCATATATTTT.

The chain couples TRBV2 to TRBJ2-1; perhaps TRBD1 as D (5 bases). The V gene's germline CDR1 is SNHLY and CDR2 FYNNEI. This CDR3 spans 14 amino acids. V was cut by 1 base and J by 5 bases, with 9 bases left in between. The CDR3 DNA reads TGTGCCAGCAGTGAAGAGTCAGGGCACAATGAGCAGTTCTTC. Amino acid sequence: CASSEESGHNEQFF.

As regards this clone: Other DNA variants within this sample encode the same CDR3. The chain combines TRBV6-5 with TRBJ1-3; 9 bases line up with TRBD1. CDR1 is MNHEY and CDR2 is SVGAGI in the germline V gene. V was clipped by 0 bases and J by 1 base; unmatched bases: 1. The CDR3 has 16 residues. The DNA for the CDR3 is TGTGCCAGCAGTTACTCAGGACAGGGGTCTGGAAACACCATATATTTT. Translated: CASSYSGQGSGNTIYF.

This sequence joins TRBV6-5 and TRBJ1-2, with 7 bases fitting TRBD1. Trimming at V came to 8 bases and at J to 3 bases, leaving 12 bases not matched to a gene. CDR1 is MNHEY and CDR2 is SVGAGI in the germline V gene. The CDR3 covers 15 residues. DNA of the CDR3: TGTGCCAGCCACCGCCCAAACCAGGGGGACTATGGCTACACCTTC. It is translated as CASHRPNQGDYGYTF.